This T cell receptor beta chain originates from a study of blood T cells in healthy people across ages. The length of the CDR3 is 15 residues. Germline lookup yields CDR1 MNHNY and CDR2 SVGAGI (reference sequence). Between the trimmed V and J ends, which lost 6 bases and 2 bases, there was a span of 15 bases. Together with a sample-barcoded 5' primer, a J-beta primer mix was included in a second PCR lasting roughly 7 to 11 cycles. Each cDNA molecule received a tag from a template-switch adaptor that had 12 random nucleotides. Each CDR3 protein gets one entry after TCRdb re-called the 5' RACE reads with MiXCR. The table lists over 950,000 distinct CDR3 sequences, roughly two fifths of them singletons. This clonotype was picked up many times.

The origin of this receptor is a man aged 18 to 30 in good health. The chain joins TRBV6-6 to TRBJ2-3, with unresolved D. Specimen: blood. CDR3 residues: CASSQRVTDTDTQYF. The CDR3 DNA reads TGTGCCAGCAGCCAAAGGGTAACCGACACAGATACGCAGTATTTT.